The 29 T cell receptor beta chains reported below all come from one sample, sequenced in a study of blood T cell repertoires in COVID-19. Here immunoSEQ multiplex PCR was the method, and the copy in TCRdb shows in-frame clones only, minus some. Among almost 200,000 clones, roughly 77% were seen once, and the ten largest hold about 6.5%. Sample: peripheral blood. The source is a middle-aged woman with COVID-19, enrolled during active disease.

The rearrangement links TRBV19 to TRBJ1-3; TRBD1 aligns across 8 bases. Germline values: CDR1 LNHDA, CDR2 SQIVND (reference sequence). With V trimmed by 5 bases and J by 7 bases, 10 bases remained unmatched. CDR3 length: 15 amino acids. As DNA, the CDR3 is TGTGCCAGTAGTTCAACAGGGGGAGCCCGGAACACCATATATTTT. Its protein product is CASSSTGGARNTIYF.

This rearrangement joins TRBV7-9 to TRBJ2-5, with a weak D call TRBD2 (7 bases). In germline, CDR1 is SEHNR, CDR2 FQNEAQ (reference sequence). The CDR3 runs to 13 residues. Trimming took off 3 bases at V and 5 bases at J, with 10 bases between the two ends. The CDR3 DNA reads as TGTGCCAGCAGCTTTGGGGGGGCGGAGACCCAGTACTTC. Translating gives CASSFGGAETQYF.

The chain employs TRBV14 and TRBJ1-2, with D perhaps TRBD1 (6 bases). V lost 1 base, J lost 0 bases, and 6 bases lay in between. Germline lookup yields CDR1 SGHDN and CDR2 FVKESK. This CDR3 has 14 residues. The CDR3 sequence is CASSQGTANYGYTF. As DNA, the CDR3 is TGTGCCAGCAGCCAAGGGACAGCTAACTATGGCTACACCTTC. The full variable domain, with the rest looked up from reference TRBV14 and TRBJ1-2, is EAGVTQFPSHSVIEKGQTVTLRCDPISGHDNLYWYRRVMGKEIKFLLHFVKESKQDESGMPNNRFLAERTGGTYSTLKVQPAELEDSGVYFCASSQGTANYGYTFGSGTRLTVV.

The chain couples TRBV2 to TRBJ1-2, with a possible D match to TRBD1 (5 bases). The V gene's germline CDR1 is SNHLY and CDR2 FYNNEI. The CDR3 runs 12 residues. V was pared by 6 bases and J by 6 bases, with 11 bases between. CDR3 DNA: TGTGCCAGCAGCCCCGCCAGGGATGGCTACACCTTC. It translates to CASSPARDGYTF. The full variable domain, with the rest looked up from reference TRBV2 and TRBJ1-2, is EPEVTQTPSHQVTQMGQEVILRCVPISNHLYFYWYRQILGQKVEFLVSFYNNEISEKSEIFDDQFSVERPDGSNFTLKIRSTKLEDSAMYFCASSPARDGYTFGSGTRLTVV.

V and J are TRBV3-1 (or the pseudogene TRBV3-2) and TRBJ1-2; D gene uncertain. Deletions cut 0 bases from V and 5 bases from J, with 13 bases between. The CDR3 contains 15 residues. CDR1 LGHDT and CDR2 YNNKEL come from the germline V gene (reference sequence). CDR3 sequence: CASSQEGGGLYGYTF. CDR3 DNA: TGTGCCAGCAGCCAAGAGGGCGGAGGGTTATATGGCTACACCTTC.

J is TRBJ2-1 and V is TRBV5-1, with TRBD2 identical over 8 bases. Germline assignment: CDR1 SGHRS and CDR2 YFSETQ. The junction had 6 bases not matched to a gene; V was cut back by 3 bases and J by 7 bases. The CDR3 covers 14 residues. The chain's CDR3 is CASSYSSGENEQFF. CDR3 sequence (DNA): TGCGCCAGCAGCTACAGTAGCGGGGAGAATGAGCAGTTCTTC.

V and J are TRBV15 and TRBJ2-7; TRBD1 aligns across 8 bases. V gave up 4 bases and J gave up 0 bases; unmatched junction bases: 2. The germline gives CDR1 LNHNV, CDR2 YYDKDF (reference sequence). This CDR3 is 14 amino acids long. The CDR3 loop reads CATSKDRASYEQYF. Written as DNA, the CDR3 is TGTGCCACCAGCAAGGACAGGGCCTCCTACGAGCAGTACTTC. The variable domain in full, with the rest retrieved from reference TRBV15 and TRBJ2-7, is DAMVIQNPRYQVTQFGKPVTLSCSQTLNHNVMYWYQQKSSQAPKLLFHYYDKDFNNEADTPDNFQSRRPNTSFCFLDIRSPGLGDTAMYLCATSKDRASYEQYFGPGTRLTVT.

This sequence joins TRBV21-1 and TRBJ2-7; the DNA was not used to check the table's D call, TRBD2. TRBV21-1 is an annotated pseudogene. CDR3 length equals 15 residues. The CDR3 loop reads CASSLIGDFRREQYF. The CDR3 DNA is TGTGCCAGCAGCCTGATAGGGGACTTTAGGAGGGAGCAGTACTTC.

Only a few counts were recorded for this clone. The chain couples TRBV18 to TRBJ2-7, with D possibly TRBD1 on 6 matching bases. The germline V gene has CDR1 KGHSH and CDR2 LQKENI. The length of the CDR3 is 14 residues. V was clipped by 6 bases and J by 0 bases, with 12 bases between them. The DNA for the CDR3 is TGTGCCAGCTCCCTAGCAGGGGCCTCCTACGAGCAGTACTTC. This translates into CASSLAGASYEQYF.

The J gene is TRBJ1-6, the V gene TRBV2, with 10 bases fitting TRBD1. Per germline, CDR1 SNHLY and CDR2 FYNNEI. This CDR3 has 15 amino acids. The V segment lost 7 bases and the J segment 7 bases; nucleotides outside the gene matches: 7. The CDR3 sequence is CASTRDRGENSPLHF. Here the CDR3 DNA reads TGTGCCAGCACCCGGGACAGGGGTGAGAATTCACCCCTCCACTTT.

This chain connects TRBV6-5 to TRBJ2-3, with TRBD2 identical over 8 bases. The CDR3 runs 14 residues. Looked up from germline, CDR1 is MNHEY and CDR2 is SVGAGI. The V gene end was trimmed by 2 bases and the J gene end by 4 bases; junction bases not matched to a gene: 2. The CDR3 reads CASSYGLASDTQYF. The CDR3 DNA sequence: TGTGCCAGCAGTTACGGACTAGCTTCAGATACGCAGTATTTT.

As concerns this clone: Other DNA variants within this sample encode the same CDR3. The CDR3 spells CASSLERDYEQYF. CDR3 DNA sequence: TGCGCCAGCAGCTTGGAGAGGGACTACGAGCAGTACTTC. V gene TRBV5-1 combines with J gene TRBJ2-7; TRBD2 is a possible D gene (5 bases). The germline gives CDR1 SGHRS, CDR2 YFSETQ. Trimming cost V 0 bases and J 3 bases, with 7 bases left between them. The length of the CDR3 is 13 residues.

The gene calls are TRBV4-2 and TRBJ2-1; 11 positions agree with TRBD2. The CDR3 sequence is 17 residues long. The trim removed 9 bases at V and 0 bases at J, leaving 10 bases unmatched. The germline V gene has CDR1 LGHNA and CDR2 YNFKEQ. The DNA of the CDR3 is TGTGCCAGTTCAGCGGGTCTAGCGGGGGGCTCCTACAATGAGCAGTTCTTC. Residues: CASSAGLAGGSYNEQFF.

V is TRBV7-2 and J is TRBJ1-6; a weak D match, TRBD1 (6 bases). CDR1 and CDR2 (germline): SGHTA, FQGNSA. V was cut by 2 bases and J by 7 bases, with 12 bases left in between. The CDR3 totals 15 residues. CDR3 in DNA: TGTGCCAGCAGCTTAATGGCCAGGGGAAATTCACCCCTCCACTTT. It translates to CASSLMARGNSPLHF.

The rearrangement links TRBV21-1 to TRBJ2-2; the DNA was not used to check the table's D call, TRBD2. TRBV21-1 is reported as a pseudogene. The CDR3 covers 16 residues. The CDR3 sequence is CASSKALVREVGELFF. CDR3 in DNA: TGTGCCAGCAGCAAAGCGCTCGTCAGGGAGGTCGGGGAGCTGTTTTTT.

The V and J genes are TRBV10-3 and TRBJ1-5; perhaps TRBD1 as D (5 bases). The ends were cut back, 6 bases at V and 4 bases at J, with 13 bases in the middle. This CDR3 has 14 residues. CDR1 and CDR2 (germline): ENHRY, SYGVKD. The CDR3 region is CAIRDSGGNQPQHF. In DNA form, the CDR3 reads TGTGCCATCAGAGACAGCGGAGGGAATCAGCCCCAGCATTTT.

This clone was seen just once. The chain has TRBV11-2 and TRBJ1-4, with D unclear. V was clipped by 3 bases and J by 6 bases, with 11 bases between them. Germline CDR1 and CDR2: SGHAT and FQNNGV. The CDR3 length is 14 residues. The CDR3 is CASSFTEVDEKLFF. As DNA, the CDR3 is TGTGCCAGCAGCTTTACCGAAGTAGATGAAAAACTGTTTTTT.

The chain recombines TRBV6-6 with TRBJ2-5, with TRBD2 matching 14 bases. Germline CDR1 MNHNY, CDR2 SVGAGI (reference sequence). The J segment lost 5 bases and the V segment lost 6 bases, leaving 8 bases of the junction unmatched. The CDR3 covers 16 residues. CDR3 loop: CASSHRLAGGLETQYF. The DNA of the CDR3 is TGTGCCAGCAGCCATAGACTAGCGGGGGGGCTTGAGACCCAGTACTTC.

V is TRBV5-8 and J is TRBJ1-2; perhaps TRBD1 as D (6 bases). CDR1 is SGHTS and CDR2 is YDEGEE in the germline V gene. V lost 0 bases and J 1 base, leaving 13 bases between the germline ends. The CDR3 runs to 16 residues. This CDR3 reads CASSLAYRVYNYGYTF. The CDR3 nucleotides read TGTGCCAGCAGCTTGGCGTACAGGGTATATAACTATGGCTACACCTTC.

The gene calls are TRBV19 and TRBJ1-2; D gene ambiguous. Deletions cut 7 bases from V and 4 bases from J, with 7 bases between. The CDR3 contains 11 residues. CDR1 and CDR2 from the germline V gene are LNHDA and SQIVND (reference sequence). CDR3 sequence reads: CASTQVYGYTF. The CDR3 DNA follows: TGTGCCAGTACCCAGGTCTATGGCTACACCTTC.

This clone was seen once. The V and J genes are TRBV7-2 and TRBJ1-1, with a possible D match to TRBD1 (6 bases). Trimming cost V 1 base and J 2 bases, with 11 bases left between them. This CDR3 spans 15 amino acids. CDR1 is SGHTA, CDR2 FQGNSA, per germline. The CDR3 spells CASSLDRVGNTEAFF. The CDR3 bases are TGTGCCAGCAGCTTAGACAGGGTGGGAAACACTGAAGCTTTCTTT.

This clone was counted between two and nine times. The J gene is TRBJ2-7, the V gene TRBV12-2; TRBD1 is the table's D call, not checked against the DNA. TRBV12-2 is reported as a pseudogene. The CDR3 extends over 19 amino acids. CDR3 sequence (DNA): TGTGCAAGTCGCCAACTATGGGTCGACAGGGCCCCCGGCTCCTACGAGCAGTACTTC. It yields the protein CASRQLWVDRAPGSYEQYF.

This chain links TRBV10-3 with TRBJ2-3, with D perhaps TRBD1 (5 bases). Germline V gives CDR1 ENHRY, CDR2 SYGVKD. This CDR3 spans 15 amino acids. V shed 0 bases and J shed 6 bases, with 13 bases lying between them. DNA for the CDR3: TGTGCCATCAGTGAGTCGAGCGACAGTTTCGATACGCAGTATTTT. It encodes CAISESSDSFDTQYF.

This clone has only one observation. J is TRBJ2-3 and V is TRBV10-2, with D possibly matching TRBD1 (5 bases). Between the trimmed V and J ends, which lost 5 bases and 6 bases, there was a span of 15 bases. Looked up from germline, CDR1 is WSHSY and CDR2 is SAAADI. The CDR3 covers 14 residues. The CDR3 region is CASSRGTQTDTQYF. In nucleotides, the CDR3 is TGCGCCAGCAGTAGGGGAACCCAGACGGATACGCAGTATTTT.

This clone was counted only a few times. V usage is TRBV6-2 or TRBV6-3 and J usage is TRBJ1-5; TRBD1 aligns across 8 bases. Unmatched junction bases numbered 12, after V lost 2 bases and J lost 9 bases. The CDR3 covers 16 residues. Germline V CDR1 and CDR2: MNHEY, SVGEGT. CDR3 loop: CASSYPPRGRPPPQHF. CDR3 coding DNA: TGTGCCAGCAGTTACCCCCCCAGGGGGCGTCCTCCGCCCCAGCATTTT.

The CDR3 loop is CASSLDYAFWDRGFTSSYNEQFF. CDR3 bases: TGTGCCAGCAGCTTAGACTACGCATTCTGGGACAGGGGATTCACCAGCTCCTACAATGAGCAGTTCTTC. V usage is TRBV11-3 and J usage is TRBJ2-1, with 10 bases aligning to TRBD1. The CDR3 spans 23 residues. The V and J ends lost 0 bases and 0 bases, in that order; junction bases with no gene match: 20. Germline loops: CDR1 SGHNT, CDR2 YENEEA.

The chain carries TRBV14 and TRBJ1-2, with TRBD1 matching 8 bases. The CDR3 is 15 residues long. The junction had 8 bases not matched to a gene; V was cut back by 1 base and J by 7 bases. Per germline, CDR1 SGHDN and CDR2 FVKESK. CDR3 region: CASSQVVRGRGGYTF. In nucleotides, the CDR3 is TGTGCCAGCAGCCAAGTAGTCAGGGGGCGCGGTGGCTACACCTTC.

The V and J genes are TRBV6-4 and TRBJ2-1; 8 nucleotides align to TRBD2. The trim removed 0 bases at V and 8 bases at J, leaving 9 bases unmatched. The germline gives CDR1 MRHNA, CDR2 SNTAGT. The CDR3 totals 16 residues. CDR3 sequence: CASSDSLGSGADEQFF. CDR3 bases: TGTGCCAGCAGTGACTCCTTGGGTAGCGGGGCCGATGAGCAGTTCTTC.

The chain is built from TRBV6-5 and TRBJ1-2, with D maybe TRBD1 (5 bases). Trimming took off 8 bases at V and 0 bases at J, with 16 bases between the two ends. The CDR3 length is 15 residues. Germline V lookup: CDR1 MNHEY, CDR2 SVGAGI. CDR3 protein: CASGRTTAANYGYTF. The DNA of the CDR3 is TGTGCCAGCGGACGGACGACAGCTGCTAACTATGGCTACACCTTC.